This T cell receptor (beta chain) emerged from a study of blood T cell repertoires in COVID-19. Turning to the study itself: Researchers got acute and convalescent COVID-19 samples from the United States, Italy and Spain. T cells, B-cell-depleted T cells, or PBMCs provided the cDNA or gDNA that served as material.

The authors' processing: Scientists estimated how many nucleated cells there were by amplifying reference gene primers. The protocol was immunoSEQ multiplex PCR, while the TCRdb copy is restricted to in-frame clones and leaves out a portion. V, J and clone size are those of that table, while D and trimming were read from the DNA. The table shows roughly 290,000 clones, with about 91% occurring only once. The V end was cut by 6 bases, the J end by 6 bases, with 17 bases between. Looked up from germline, CDR1 is MNHEY and CDR2 is SVGEGT. The CDR3 has 15 amino acids. This clone showed up just once. The sample was peripheral blood. This clonotype was obtained from a woman in her sixties with acute or convalescent COVID-19. V is TRBV6-2 or TRBV6-3 and J is TRBJ1-4, with D uncertain. CDR3 protein: CASSRPVWRDEKLFF. The CDR3 nucleotides read TGTGCCAGCAGCCGCCCCGTTTGGAGGGATGAAAAACTGTTTTTT.